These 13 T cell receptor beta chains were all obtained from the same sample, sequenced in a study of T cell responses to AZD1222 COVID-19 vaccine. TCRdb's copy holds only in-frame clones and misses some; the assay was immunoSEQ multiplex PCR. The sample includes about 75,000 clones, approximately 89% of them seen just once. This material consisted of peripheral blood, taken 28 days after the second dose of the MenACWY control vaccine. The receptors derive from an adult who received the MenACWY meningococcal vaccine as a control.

In DNA form, the CDR3 reads TGCGCCAGCAGCCAGGGAGGGAGGGACAATGAGCAGTTCTTC. Translated: CASSQGGRDNEQFF. The V call is TRBV4-1, the J call TRBJ2-1; 7 bases are a match to TRBD2. The CDR3 spans 14 residues. V lost 3 bases and J lost 5; bases outside the gene matches: 4. Germline V gene lookup returns CDR1 MGHRA and CDR2 YSYEKL.

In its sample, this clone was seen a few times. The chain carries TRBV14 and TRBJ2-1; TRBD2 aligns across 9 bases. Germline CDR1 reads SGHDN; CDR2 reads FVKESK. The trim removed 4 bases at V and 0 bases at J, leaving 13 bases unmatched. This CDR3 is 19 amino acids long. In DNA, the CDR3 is TGTGCCAGCAGCCCCCGCGGGGGGGCGAATCCCGGCTCCTACAATGAGCAGTTCTTC. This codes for CASSPRGGANPGSYNEQFF.

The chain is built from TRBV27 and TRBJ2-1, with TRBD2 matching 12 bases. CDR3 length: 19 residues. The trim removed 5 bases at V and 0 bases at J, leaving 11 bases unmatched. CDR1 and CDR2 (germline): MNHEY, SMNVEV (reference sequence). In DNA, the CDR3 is TGTGCCAGCAGTCCCAGACTAGCGGGGGCCACGAGCTCCTACAATGAGCAGTTCTTC. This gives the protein CASSPRLAGATSSYNEQFF.

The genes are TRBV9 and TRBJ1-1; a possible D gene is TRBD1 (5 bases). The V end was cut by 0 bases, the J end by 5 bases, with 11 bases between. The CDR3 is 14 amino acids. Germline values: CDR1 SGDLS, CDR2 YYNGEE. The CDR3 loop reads CASSVAQGETEAFF. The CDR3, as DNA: TGTGCCAGCAGCGTAGCTCAGGGAGAGACTGAAGCTTTCTTT.

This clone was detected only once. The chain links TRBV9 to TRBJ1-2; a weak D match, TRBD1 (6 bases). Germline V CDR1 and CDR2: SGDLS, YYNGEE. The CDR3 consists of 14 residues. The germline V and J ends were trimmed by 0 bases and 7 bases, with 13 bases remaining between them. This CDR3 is CASSVETGQGGYTF. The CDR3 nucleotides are TGTGCCAGCAGCGTAGAAACAGGGCAGGGTGGCTACACCTTC. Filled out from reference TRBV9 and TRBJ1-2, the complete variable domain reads DSGVTQTPKHLITATGQRVTLRCSPRSGDLSVYWYQQSLDQGLQFLIQYYNGEERAKGNILERFSAQQFPDLHSELNLSSLELGDSALYFCASSVETGQGGYTFGSGTRLTVV.

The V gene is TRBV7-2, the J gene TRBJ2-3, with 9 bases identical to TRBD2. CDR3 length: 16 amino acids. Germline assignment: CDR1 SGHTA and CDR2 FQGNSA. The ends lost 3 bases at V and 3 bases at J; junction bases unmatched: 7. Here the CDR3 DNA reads TGTGCCAGCAGCTTGAGGGCGGGGGGGCGAACAGATACGCAGTATTTT. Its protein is CASSLRAGGRTDTQYF.

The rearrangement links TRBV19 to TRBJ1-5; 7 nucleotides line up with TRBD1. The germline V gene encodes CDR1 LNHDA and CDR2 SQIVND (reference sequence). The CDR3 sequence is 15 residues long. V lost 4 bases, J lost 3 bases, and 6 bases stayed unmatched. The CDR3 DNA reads TGTGCCAGTAGTACGCAACAGGGGCTCAATCAGCCCCAGCATTTT. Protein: CASSTQQGLNQPQHF.

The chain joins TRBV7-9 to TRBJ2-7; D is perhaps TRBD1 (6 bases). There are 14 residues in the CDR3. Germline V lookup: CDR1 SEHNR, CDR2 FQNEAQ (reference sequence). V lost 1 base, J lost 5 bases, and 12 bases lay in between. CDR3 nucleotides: TGTGCCAGCAGCTTAGAAAACAGGGCTGACGAGCAGTACTTC. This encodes CASSLENRADEQYF.

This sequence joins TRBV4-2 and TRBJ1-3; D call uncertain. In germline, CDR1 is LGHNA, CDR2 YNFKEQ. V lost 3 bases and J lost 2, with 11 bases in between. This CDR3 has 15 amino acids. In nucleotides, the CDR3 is TGTGCCAGCAGCCAGGCCGAGAGTGCTGGAAACACCATATATTTT. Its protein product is CASSQAESAGNTIYF.

CDR3 in DNA: TGTGCCAGCAGCCAAGGGGAACGAATTAACTATGGCTACACCTTC. Protein sequence: CASSQGERINYGYTF. The chain links TRBV3-1 (or the pseudogene TRBV3-2) to TRBJ1-2; D is ambiguous. Germline assignment: CDR1 LGHDT and CDR2 YNNKEL (reference sequence). CDR3 size: 15 residues. V lost 1 base, J lost 1 base, and 10 bases lay in between.

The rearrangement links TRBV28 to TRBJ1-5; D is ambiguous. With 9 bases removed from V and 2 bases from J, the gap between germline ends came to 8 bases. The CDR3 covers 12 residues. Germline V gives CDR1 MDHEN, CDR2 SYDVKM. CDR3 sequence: CASRWGNQPQHF. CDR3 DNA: TGTGCCAGTCGCTGGGGCAATCAGCCCCAGCATTTT.

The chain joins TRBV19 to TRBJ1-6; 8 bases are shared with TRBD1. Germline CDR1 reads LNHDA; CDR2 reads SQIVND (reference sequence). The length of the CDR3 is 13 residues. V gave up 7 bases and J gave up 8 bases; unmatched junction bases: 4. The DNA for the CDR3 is TGTGCCAGTATGGACAGGGCGGATTCACCCCTCCACTTT. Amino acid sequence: CASMDRADSPLHF.

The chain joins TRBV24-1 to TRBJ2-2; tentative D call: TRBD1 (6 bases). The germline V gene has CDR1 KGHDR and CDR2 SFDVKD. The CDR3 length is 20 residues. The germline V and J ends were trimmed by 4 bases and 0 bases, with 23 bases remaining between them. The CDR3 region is CATSEYKHRDIRSNTGELFF. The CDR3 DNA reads TGTGCCACCAGTGAATATAAACACCGGGACATTAGATCGAACACCGGGGAGCTGTTTTTT.